These T cell receptor beta chains were read from a single sample in a study of post-analysis software for immune sequencing data. TCRdb reprocessed the PCR reads with MiXCR, giving one entry per CDR3 protein. The sample records under 900,000 distinct CDR3 sequences, around 50% being singletons. Material: blood. Receptors were obtained from a girl between 10 and 17 years old with multiple sclerosis. CDR3s include the opening cysteine and the closing phenylalanine or tryptophan. The order of the fields is D gene, clone size, V gene, CDR3 length, J gene, CDR3 DNA, CDR3 protein. D genes are given only for firm matches. Rows may omit the clone size; those that give it use once, few, many or a size class.

D gene: -
clone size: once
V gene: TRBV29-1
CDR3 length: 13
J gene: TRBJ2-5
CDR3 DNA: TGCAGCGGCCGGCGGCCGGGGAAGGAGACCCAGTACTTC
CDR3 protein: CSGRRPGKETQYF

D gene: -
clone size: -
V gene: TRBV29-1
CDR3 length: 14
J gene: TRBJ1-2
CDR3 DNA: TGCAGCGTTGAAGTACAGGGAGGTAGCTACGGCTACACCTTC
CDR3 protein: CSVEVQGGSYGYTF

D gene: TRBD2
clone size: -
V gene: TRBV18
CDR3 length: 19
J gene: TRBJ2-1
CDR3 DNA: TGTGCCAGCTCACCGAGCGGGGGACTCCCCCTACACCTCTACAATGAGCAGTTCTTC
CDR3 protein: CASSPSGGLPLHLYNEQFF

D gene: -
clone size: -
V gene: TRBV4-2
CDR3 length: 15
J gene: TRBJ1-2
CDR3 DNA: TGTGCCAGCAGCCAAGATAGGGGGGGACGAGGAAGCTACACCTTC
CDR3 protein: CASSQDRGGRGSYTF

D gene: -
clone size: -
V gene: TRBV10-3
CDR3 length: 14
J gene: TRBJ2-1
CDR3 DNA: TGTGCCATCAGTCCCCGGACTGGAAATAATGAGCAGTTCTTC
CDR3 protein: CAISPRTGNNEQFF

D gene: TRBD1
clone size: -
V gene: TRBV20-1
CDR3 length: 13
J gene: TRBJ2-7
CDR3 DNA: TGCAGTGCTTCCGGGACAGGGATAGGCGAGCAGTACTTC
CDR3 protein: CSASGTGIGEQYF

D gene: -
clone size: once
V gene: TRBV6-5
CDR3 length: 15
J gene: TRBJ1-1
CDR3 DNA: TGTGCCAGCAGAGTCCGATTTCAGGGCGTCACTGAAGCTTTCTTT
CDR3 protein: CASRVRFQGVTEAFF

D gene: -
clone size: -
V gene: TRBV10-3
CDR3 length: 17
J gene: TRBJ2-6
CDR3 DNA: TGTGCCATCAGTGAGTCGACTGGTAGCTCTGGGGCCAACGTCCTGACTTTC
CDR3 protein: CAISESTGSSGANVLTF

D gene: -
clone size: -
V gene: TRBV5-1
CDR3 length: 15
J gene: TRBJ1-1
CDR3 DNA: TGCGCCAGCAGCGCCCGGGGGGCAGGGTGGACTGAAGCTTTCTTT
CDR3 protein: CASSARGAGWTEAFF

D gene: TRBD2
clone size: -
V gene: TRBV3-1
CDR3 length: 15
J gene: TRBJ2-7
CDR3 DNA: TGTGCCAGCAGCCAAGATCCGGCTAGCGGTCGGGGGCAGTACTTC
CDR3 protein: CASSQDPASGRGQYF

D gene: TRBD1
clone size: -
V gene: TRBV20-1
CDR3 length: 15
J gene: TRBJ1-6
CDR3 DNA: TGCAGTGCTAGGGCTGGGACAGGGCAGAATTCACCCCTCCACTTT
CDR3 protein: CSARAGTGQNSPLHF

D gene: TRBD1
clone size: few
V gene: TRBV7-2
CDR3 length: 15
J gene: TRBJ1-1
CDR3 DNA: TGTGCCAGCAGCTTAGACCTCTCCGGGACAGGGAAAGCTTTCTTT
CDR3 protein: CASSLDLSGTGKAFF

D gene: -
clone size: -
V gene: TRBV24-1
CDR3 length: 15
J gene: TRBJ2-1
CDR3 DNA: TGTGCCACCAGTGATAGGGGCCTAGGGGGGAATGAGCAGTTCTTC
CDR3 protein: CATSDRGLGGNEQFF

D gene: -
clone size: -
V gene: TRBV27
CDR3 length: 15
J gene: TRBJ2-5
CDR3 DNA: TGTGCCAGCAGTCCGTATACAGGGTTCCAAGAGACCCAGTACTTC
CDR3 protein: CASSPYTGFQETQYF

D gene: -
clone size: -
V gene: TRBV5-1
CDR3 length: 15
J gene: TRBJ2-1
CDR3 DNA: TGCGCCAGCAGCGACGACGTGGCTGGACTCGGGGAGCAGTTCTTC
CDR3 protein: CASSDDVAGLGEQFF

D gene: TRBD1
clone size: -
V gene: TRBV10-3
CDR3 length: 17
J gene: TRBJ1-2
CDR3 DNA: TGTGCCATCAGCCGAAAACCGGGACAGGGAACCCCCTATGGCTACACCTTC
CDR3 protein: CAISRKPGQGTPYGYTF

D gene: TRBD1
clone size: -
V gene: TRBV20-1
CDR3 length: 14
J gene: TRBJ2-7
CDR3 DNA: TGCAGTGCTAGAGAGTCGGGGACAGCCTACGAGCAGTACTTC
CDR3 protein: CSARESGTAYEQYF

D gene: -
clone size: -
V gene: TRBV27
CDR3 length: 13
J gene: TRBJ2-5
CDR3 DNA: TGTGCCGGCAGTTTATTGGGGCAAGAGACCCAGTACTTC
CDR3 protein: CAGSLLGQETQYF

D gene: -
clone size: -
V gene: TRBV20-1
CDR3 length: 11
J gene: TRBJ2-7
CDR3 DNA: TGCAGTGCTAGACGGAAGAACGAGCAGTACTTC
CDR3 protein: CSARRKNEQYF

D gene: -
clone size: -
V gene: TRBV6-6
CDR3 length: 10
J gene: TRBJ2-7
CDR3 DNA: TGTGCCAGCAAGGAGCACGAGCAGTACTTC
CDR3 protein: CASKEHEQYF

D gene: -
clone size: -
V gene: TRBV29-1
CDR3 length: 10
J gene: TRBJ1-2
CDR3 DNA: TGCAGCACTGGAGAGGATGGCTACACCTTC
CDR3 protein: CSTGEDGYTF

D gene: -
clone size: -
V gene: TRBV13
CDR3 length: 14
J gene: TRBJ2-7
CDR3 DNA: TGTGCCAGCAGCTGGACAGACAGCTCCTACGAGCAGTACTTC
CDR3 protein: CASSWTDSSYEQYF

D gene: TRBD2
clone size: -
V gene: TRBV20-1
CDR3 length: 18
J gene: TRBJ2-1
CDR3 DNA: TGCAGTGCTAGCGCACTAGCGGGGGGTCCCCTATCCTACAATGAGCAGTTCTTC
CDR3 protein: CSASALAGGPLSYNEQFF

D gene: -
clone size: -
V gene: TRBV5-1
CDR3 length: 13
J gene: TRBJ2-4
CDR3 DNA: TGCGCCAGCAGCTTGTATGTGGGTTGGGAGCAGTACTTC
CDR3 protein: CASSLYVGWEQYF

D gene: TRBD1
clone size: -
V gene: TRBV19
CDR3 length: 14
J gene: TRBJ2-7
CDR3 DNA: TGTGCCAGTAGCGGACAGGGGGCTCTCCACGAGCAGTACTTC
CDR3 protein: CASSGQGALHEQYF

D gene: TRBD1
clone size: -
V gene: TRBV20-1
CDR3 length: 14
J gene: TRBJ2-7
CDR3 DNA: TGCAGTGGCCGCAGGGACAGGGGTACCTACGAGCAGTACTTC
CDR3 protein: CSGRRDRGTYEQYF

D gene: -
clone size: -
V gene: TRBV20-1
CDR3 length: 14
J gene: TRBJ2-5
CDR3 DNA: TGCAGTGCTAGACTCGGAATGGTGAGGGAGACCCAGTACTTC
CDR3 protein: CSARLGMVRETQYF

D gene: TRBD1
clone size: -
V gene: TRBV20-1
CDR3 length: 15
J gene: TRBJ2-7
CDR3 DNA: TGCAGTGCCCACGGCAGGGGACAGCCCTCCTACGAGCAGTACTTC
CDR3 protein: CSAHGRGQPSYEQYF

D gene: -
clone size: -
V gene: TRBV12-3/TRBV12-4
CDR3 length: 12
J gene: TRBJ2-7
CDR3 DNA: TGTGCCAGCAGTGGGAGAGGTTACGTGCAGTACTTC
CDR3 protein: CASSGRGYVQYF

D gene: TRBD2
clone size: -
V gene: TRBV20-1
CDR3 length: 15
J gene: TRBJ2-3
CDR3 DNA: TGCAGTGCCCATCGGCCTAGCGGGGTCAGGGATACGCAGTATTTT
CDR3 protein: CSAHRPSGVRDTQYF

D gene: -
clone size: -
V gene: TRBV20-1
CDR3 length: 15
J gene: TRBJ1-2
CDR3 DNA: TGCAGTGCTAGTCCCGCGGCAAGTCCTAACTATGGCTACACCTTC
CDR3 protein: CSASPAASPNYGYTF

D gene: TRBD1
clone size: -
V gene: TRBV10-3
CDR3 length: 15
J gene: TRBJ2-5
CDR3 DNA: TGTGCCATCAGTGAGCCGGGACAGGGGAGGGAGACCCAGTACTTC
CDR3 protein: CAISEPGQGRETQYF

D gene: TRBD1
clone size: -
V gene: TRBV4-1
CDR3 length: 21
J gene: TRBJ2-1
CDR3 DNA: TGCGCCAGCAGCCAAGATCCGTGGGGGACAGCAGTACGGGCGGGTTCTGGTGAGCAGTTCTTC
CDR3 protein: CASSQDPWGTAVRAGSGEQFF

D gene: -
clone size: -
V gene: TRBV9
CDR3 length: 14
J gene: TRBJ1-5
CDR3 DNA: TGTGCCAGCAGCGTAGGAGGTAGCAATCAGCCCCAGCATTTT
CDR3 protein: CASSVGGSNQPQHF

D gene: -
clone size: -
V gene: TRBV4-1
CDR3 length: 13
J gene: TRBJ2-5
CDR3 DNA: TGCGCCAGCAGCCTGATGGAGGGAGAGACCCAGTACTTC
CDR3 protein: CASSLMEGETQYF

D gene: -
clone size: -
V gene: TRBV30
CDR3 length: 14
J gene: TRBJ2-3
CDR3 DNA: TGTGCCTGGAGTTCCTCCGGGGGCACAGATACGCAGTATTTT
CDR3 protein: CAWSSSGGTDTQYF

D gene: TRBD1
clone size: few
V gene: TRBV5-1
CDR3 length: 12
J gene: TRBJ2-5
CDR3 DNA: TGCGCCAGCACCCAGACAGGGGACGAGCGGTACTTC
CDR3 protein: CASTQTGDERYF

D gene: -
clone size: -
V gene: TRBV19
CDR3 length: 14
J gene: TRBJ2-1
CDR3 DNA: TGTGCCAGCACCGGAGTGTTCAACTACAATGAGCAGTTCTTC
CDR3 protein: CASTGVFNYNEQFF

D gene: TRBD2
clone size: -
V gene: TRBV3-1
CDR3 length: 15
J gene: TRBJ2-7
CDR3 DNA: TGTGCCAGCAGCCAAGATCCCGGGAGGGCCGACGAGCAGTACTTC
CDR3 protein: CASSQDPGRADEQYF

D gene: TRBD2
clone size: -
V gene: TRBV20-1
CDR3 length: 16
J gene: TRBJ2-7
CDR3 DNA: TGCAGTGCTAGAGGACTAGCGGGAATGAGCTCCTACGGGCAGTACTTC
CDR3 protein: CSARGLAGMSSYGQYF

D gene: -
clone size: -
V gene: TRBV10-3
CDR3 length: 13
J gene: TRBJ1-1
CDR3 DNA: TGTGCCGGTAGGACAGACATGAACACTGAAGCTTTCTTT
CDR3 protein: CAGRTDMNTEAFF